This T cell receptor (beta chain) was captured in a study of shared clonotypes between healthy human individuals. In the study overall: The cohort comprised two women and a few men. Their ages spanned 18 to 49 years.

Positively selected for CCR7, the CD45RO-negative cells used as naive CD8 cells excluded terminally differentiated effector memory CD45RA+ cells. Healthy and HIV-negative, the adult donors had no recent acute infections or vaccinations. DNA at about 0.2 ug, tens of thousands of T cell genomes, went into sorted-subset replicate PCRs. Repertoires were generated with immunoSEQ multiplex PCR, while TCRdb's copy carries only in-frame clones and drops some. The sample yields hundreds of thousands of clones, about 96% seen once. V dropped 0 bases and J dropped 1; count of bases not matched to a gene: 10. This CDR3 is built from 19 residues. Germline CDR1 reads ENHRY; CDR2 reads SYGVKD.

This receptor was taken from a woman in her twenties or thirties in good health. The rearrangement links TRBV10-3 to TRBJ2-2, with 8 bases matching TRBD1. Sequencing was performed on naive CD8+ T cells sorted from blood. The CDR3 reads CAISESASHGTGNTGELFF. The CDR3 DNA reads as TGTGCCATCAGTGAGTCGGCTAGTCACGGGACAGGGAACACCGGGGAGCTGTTTTTT.